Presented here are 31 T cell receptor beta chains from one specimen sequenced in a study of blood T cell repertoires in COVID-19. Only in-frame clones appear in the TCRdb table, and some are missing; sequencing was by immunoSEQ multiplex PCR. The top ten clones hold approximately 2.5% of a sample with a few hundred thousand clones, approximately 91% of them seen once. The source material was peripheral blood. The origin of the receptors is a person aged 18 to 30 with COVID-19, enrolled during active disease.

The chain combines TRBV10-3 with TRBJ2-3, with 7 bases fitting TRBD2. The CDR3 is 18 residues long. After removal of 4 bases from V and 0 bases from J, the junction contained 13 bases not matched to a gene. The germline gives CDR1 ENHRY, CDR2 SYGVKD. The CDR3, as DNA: TGTGCCATCAGTGGCCAAACCGCCAGCGGGGCTAGCACAGATACGCAGTATTTT. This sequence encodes CAISGQTASGASTDTQYF.

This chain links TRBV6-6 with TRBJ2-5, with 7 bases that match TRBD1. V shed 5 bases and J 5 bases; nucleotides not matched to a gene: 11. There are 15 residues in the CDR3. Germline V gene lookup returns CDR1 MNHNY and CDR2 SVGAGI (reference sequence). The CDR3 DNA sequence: TGTGCCAGCAGTCCAGAGACAGGGATCGGGGAGACCCAGTACTTC. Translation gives CASSPETGIGETQYF.

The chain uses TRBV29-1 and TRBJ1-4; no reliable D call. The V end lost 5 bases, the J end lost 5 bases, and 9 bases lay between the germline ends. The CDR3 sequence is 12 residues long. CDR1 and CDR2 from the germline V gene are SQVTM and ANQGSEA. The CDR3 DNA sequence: TGCAGCGTTTTAGCCCAAAATGAAAAACTGTTTTTT. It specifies CSVLAQNEKLFF.

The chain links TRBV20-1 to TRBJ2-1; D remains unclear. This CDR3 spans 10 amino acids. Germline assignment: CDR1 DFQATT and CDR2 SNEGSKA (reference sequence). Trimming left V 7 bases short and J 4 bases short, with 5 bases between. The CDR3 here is CSGVYNEQFF. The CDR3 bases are TGCAGTGGTGTATACAATGAGCAGTTCTTC.

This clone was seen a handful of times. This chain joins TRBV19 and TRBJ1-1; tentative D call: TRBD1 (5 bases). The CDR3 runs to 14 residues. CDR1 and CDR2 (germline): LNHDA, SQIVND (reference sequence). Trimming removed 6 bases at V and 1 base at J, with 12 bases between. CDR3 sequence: CASRSYQGNTEAFF. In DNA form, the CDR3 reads TGTGCCAGTAGGAGCTATCAGGGGAACACTGAAGCTTTCTTT.

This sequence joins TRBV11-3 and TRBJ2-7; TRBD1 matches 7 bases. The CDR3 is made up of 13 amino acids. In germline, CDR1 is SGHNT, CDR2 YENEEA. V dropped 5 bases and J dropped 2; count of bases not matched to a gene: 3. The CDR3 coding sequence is TGTGCCAGCAGCCCTGGGACAGCCTACGAGCAGTACTTC. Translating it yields CASSPGTAYEQYF.

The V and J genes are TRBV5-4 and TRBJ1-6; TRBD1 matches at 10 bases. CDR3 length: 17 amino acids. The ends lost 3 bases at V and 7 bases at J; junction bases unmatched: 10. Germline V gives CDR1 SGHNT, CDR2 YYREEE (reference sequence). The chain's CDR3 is CASSSREAGQGNSPLHF. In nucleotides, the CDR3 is TGTGCCAGCAGCTCGCGGGAGGCGGGACAGGGGAATTCACCCCTCCACTTT.

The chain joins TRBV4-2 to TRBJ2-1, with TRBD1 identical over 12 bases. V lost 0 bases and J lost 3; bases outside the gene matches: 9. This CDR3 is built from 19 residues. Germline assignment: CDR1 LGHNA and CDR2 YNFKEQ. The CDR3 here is CASSQDGDRGQGVYNEQFF. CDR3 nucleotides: TGTGCCAGCAGCCAAGATGGGGACAGGGGGCAAGGGGTCTACAATGAGCAGTTCTTC.

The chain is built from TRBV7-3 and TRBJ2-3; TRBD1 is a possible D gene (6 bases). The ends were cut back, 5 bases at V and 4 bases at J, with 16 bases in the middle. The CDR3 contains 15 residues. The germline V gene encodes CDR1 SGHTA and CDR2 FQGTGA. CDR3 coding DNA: TGTGCCAGCAGCAGGTCGTCAGGGGTAGCAGATACGCAGTATTTT. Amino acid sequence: CASSRSSGVADTQYF.

CDR3 loop: CATKLPGLADTEKDTDTQYF. Here the CDR3 DNA reads TGTGCCACCAAGCTTCCAGGGCTAGCGGACACCGAGAAAGACACAGATACGCAGTATTTT. The V call is TRBV28, the J call TRBJ2-3, with 7 bases aligning to TRBD2. Losses at the gene ends were 10 bases for V and 2 bases for J; bases not matched to a gene: 27. This CDR3 region has 20 residues. Germline V gene sequence: CDR1 MDHEN, CDR2 SYDVKM. The full variable domain, its missing parts supplied by reference TRBV28 and TRBJ2-3, is DVKVTQSSRYLVKRTGEKVFLECVQDMDHENMFWYRQDPGLGLRLIYFSYDVKMKEKGDIPEGYSVSREKKERFSLILESASTNQTSMYLCATKLPGLADTEKDTDTQYFGPGTRLTVL.

Written as DNA, the CDR3 is TGTGCCAGCCAACCCGGGGAGGTCACAGATACGCAGTATTTT. Its translation: CASQPGEVTDTQYF. V usage is TRBV7-9 and J usage is TRBJ2-3, with D perhaps TRBD2 (6 bases). Germline lookup yields CDR1 SEHNR and CDR2 FQNEAQ (reference sequence). V lost 8 bases and J 2 bases, leaving 14 bases between the germline ends. This CDR3 has 14 amino acids.

CDR3 nucleotide sequence: TGTGCCAGCAGCATCCGGGACAGGGAACCTTATGGCTACACCTTC. Translated, it gives CASSIRDREPYGYTF. The V and J genes are TRBV9 and TRBJ1-2, with 9 bases identical to TRBD1. CDR3 length: 15 residues. The ends lost 4 bases at V and 5 bases at J; junction bases unmatched: 9. Germline V gene sequence: CDR1 SGDLS, CDR2 YYNGEE.

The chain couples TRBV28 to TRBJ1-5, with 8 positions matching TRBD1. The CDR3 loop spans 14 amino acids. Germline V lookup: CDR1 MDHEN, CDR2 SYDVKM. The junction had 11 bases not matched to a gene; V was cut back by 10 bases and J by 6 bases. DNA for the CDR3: TGTGCCACCCTTGACTGGACAGGGAGTCAGCCCCAGCATTTT. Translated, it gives CATLDWTGSQPQHF.

The CDR3 spells CASSLGPDRASTDTQYF. The CDR3 nucleotides are TGTGCCAGCAGCTTGGGACCCGACAGGGCGAGCACAGATACGCAGTATTTT. V usage is TRBV11-2 and J usage is TRBJ2-3; 7 nucleotides agree with TRBD1. Trimming took 3 bases from V and 0 from J; bases not matched to a gene: 9. The CDR3 spans 17 residues. CDR1 is SGHAT and CDR2 is FQNNGV in the germline V gene.

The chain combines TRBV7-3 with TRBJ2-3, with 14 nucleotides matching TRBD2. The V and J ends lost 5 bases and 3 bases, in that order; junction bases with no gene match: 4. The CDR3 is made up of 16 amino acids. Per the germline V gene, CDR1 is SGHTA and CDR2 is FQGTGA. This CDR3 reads CASSTGLAGVTDTQYF. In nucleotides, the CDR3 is TGTGCCAGCAGCACGGGACTAGCGGGAGTGACAGATACGCAGTATTTT.

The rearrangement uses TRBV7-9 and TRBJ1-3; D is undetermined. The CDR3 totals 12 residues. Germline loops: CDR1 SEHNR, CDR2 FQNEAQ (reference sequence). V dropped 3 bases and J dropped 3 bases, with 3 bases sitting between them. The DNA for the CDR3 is TGTGCCAGCAGCTTCGGTGGAAACACCATATATTTT. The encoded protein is CASSFGGNTIYF.

The CDR3 region is CASSLRIAGEQFF. Written as DNA, the CDR3 is TGTGCCAGCAGTTTAAGAATAGCGGGAGAGCAGTTCTTC. The chain recombines TRBV12-3 or TRBV12-4 with TRBJ2-1, with 8 bases identical to TRBD2. The CDR3 sequence is 13 residues long. The V segment lost 2 bases and the J segment 10 bases; nucleotides outside the gene matches: 4.

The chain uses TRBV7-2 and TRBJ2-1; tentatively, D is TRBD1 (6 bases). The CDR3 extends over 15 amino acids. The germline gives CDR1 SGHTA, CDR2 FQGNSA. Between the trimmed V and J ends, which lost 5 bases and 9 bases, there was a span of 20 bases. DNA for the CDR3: TGTGCCAGCAGCCCATCGAGTGGCAGGGGAGTTGAGCAGTTCTTC. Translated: CASSPSSGRGVEQFF.

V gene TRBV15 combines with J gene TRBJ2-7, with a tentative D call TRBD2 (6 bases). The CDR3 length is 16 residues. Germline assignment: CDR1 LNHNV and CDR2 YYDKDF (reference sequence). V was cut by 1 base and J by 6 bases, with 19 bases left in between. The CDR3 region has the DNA TGTGCCACCAGCAGAGCGGAGGGCCGTGTCCTGGGCGAGCAGTACTTC. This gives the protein CATSRAEGRVLGEQYF. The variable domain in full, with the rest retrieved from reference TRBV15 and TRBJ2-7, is DAMVIQNPRYQVTQFGKPVTLSCSQTLNHNVMYWYQQKSSQAPKLLFHYYDKDFNNEADTPDNFQSRRPNTSFCFLDIRSPGLGDTAMYLCATSRAEGRVLGEQYFGPGTRLTVT.

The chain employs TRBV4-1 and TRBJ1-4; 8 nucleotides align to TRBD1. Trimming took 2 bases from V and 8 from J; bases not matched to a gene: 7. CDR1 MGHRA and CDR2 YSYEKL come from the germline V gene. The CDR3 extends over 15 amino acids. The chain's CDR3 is CASSQTGTGGEKLFF. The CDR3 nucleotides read TGCGCCAGCAGCCAAACCGGGACAGGTGGCGAAAAACTGTTTTTT.

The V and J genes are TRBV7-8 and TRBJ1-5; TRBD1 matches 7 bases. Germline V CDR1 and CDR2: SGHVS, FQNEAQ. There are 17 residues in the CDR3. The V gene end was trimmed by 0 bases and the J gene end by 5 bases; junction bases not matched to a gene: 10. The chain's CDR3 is CASSLAPPGQTYQPQHF. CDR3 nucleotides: TGTGCCAGCAGCTTAGCCCCACCGGGACAGACGTATCAGCCCCAGCATTTT. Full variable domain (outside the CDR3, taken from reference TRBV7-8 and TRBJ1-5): GAGVSQSPRYKVAKRGQDVALRCDPISGHVSLFWYQQALGQGPEFLTYFQNEAQLDKSGLPSDRFFAERPEGSVSTLKIQRTQQEDSAVYLCASSLAPPGQTYQPQHFGDGTRLSIL.

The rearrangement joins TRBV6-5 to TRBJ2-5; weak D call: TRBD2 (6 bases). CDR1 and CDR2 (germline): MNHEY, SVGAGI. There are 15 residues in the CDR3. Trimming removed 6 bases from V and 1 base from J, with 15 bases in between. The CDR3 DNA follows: TGTGCCAGCAGCATAGCGGAGGCCTTCCAAGAGACCCAGTACTTC. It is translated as CASSIAEAFQETQYF.

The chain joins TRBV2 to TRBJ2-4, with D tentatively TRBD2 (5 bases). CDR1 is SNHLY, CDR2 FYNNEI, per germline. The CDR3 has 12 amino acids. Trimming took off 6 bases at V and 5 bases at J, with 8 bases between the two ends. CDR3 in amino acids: CASRDLQNIQYF. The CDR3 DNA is TGTGCCAGCAGGGACTTACAAAACATTCAGTACTTC. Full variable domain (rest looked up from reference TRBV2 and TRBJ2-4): EPEVTQTPSHQVTQMGQEVILRCVPISNHLYFYWYRQILGQKVEFLVSFYNNEISEKSEIFDDQFSVERPDGSNFTLKIRSTKLEDSAMYFCASRDLQNIQYFGAGTRLSVL.

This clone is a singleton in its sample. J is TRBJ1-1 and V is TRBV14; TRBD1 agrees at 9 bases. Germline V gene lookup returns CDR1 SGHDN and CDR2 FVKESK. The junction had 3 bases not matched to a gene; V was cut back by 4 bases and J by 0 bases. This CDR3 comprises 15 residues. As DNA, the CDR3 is TGTGCCAGCAGCCGGACAGGGGTTGTGAACACTGAAGCTTTCTTT. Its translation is CASSRTGVVNTEAFF.

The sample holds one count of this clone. CDR3: CAISDSPFAEAFF. In DNA, the CDR3 is TGTGCCATCAGTGATTCTCCCTTCGCTGAAGCTTTCTTT. The chain recombines TRBV10-3 with TRBJ1-1, with D unclear. The CDR3 consists of 13 residues. V was pared by 3 bases and J by 6 bases, with 11 bases between. Germline V lookup: CDR1 ENHRY, CDR2 SYGVKD.

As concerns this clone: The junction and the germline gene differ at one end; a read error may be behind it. The CDR3 DNA reads as TGTGCCAGCAGCCTAGCGGCCCCACTAAGAATTTCGACGAATGAGCAGTTCTTC. It codes for CASSLAAPLRISTNEQFF. The chain is built from TRBV7-2 and TRBJ2-1; TRBD2 aligns across 7 bases. The CDR3 spans 18 residues. CDR1 SGHTA and CDR2 FQGNSA come from the germline V gene.

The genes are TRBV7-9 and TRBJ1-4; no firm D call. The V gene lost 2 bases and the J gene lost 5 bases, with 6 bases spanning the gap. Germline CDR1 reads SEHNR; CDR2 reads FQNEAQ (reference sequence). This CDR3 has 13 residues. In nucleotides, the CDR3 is TGTGCCAGCAGCTTAACAGACAATGAAAAACTGTTTTTT. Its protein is CASSLTDNEKLFF.

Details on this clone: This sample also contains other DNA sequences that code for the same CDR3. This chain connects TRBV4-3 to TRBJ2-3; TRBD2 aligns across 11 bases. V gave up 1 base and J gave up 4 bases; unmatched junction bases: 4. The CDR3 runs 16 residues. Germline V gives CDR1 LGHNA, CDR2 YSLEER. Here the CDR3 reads CASSQGSGRAADTQYF. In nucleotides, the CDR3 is TGCGCCAGCAGCCAAGGTAGCGGGAGGGCAGCAGATACGCAGTATTTT.

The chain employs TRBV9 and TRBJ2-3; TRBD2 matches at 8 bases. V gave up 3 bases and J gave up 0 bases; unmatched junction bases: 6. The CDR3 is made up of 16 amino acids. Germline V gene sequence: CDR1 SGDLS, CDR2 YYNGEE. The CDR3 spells CASSGTAGVSTDTQYF. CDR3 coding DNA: TGTGCCAGCAGCGGAACAGCGGGAGTAAGCACAGATACGCAGTATTTT.

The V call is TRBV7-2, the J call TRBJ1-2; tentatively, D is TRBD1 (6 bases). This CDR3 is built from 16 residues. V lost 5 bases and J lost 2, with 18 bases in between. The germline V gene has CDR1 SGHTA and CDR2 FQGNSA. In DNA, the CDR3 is TGTGCCAGCAGCCCCGGGGGGGCGCTTCCAAACTATGGCTACACCTTC. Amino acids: CASSPGGALPNYGYTF.

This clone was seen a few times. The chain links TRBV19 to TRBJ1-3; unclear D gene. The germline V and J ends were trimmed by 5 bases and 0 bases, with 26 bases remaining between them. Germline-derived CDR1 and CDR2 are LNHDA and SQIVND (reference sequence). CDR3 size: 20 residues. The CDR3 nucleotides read TGTGCCAGTAGTTTTCCAGCCTTGGGCCACCCCTCGATCTCTGGAAACACCATATATTTT. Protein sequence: CASSFPALGHPSISGNTIYF.